Sequencing of this TCR beta chain was carried out in a study of blood T cell repertoires in COVID-19. Study-level information: Acute-phase and convalescent COVID-19 samples originated in the United States, Italy and Spain. Sources were T cells, B-cell-depleted T cells, or PBMCs; the material itself was cDNA or gDNA.

Authors' data handling: Researchers report that nucleated cell counts were estimated from reference gene primer amplification. The data were produced by immunoSEQ multiplex PCR, yet TCRdb's version contains in-frame clones alone and is incomplete. V, J and clone size reflect that table, while D and trimming were determined from the DNA. The top ten hold 2% to 2.5% of the sample, which has around 100,000 clones, 70% to 90% seen once. The TCR sequence derives from a human donor in a cohort sampled during active COVID-19. Input material: peripheral blood.

CDR3 DNA sequence: TGCGCCAGCAGCCAAGCGACAGGGGGTGTGAACTATGGCTACACCTTC. Its translation is CASSQATGGVNYGYTF. This chain connects TRBV4-3 to TRBJ1-2; 9 nucleotides align to TRBD1. V dropped 1 base and J dropped 2; count of bases not matched to a gene: 5. The CDR3 spans 16 residues. CDR1 and CDR2 (germline): LGHNA, YSLEER.